This note documents a single T cell receptor beta chain sequence. Its specificity is not known. This sample was taken from a study of cytomegalovirus exposure and HLA in healthy donors. Study findings and constraints: CMV serostatus was the sole immune exposure information available.

The trim removed 5 bases at V and 2 bases at J, leaving 4 bases unmatched. CDR3 length: 15 amino acids. Per the germline V gene, CDR1 is MDHEN and CDR2 is SYDVKM. PCR amplification relied on 60 Vbeta primers (plus 13 Jbeta primers). The method was immunoSEQ multiplex PCR; TCRdb's version includes in-frame clones alone and lacks a portion of them. The sample lists under 200,000 clones; about 86% were seen once. Sample: PBMCs. The clonotype originates from a woman in her 30s in good health and CMV-seronegative. This rearrangement joins TRBV28 to TRBJ2-7; TRBD1 matches at 12 bases. This chain's CDR3 is CASSTGTGGPYEQYF. CDR3 nucleotide sequence: TGTGCCAGCAGTACCGGGACAGGGGGCCCCTACGAGCAGTACTTC.